This passage covers 31 T cell receptor beta chains from one sample sequenced in a study of CD8+CD57+ T cells in acquired aplastic anemia. CD8+CD57+ cell expansion, shown by flow cytometry, had occurred in the patients selected for sequencing. TCR beta VDJ and CDR3 profiles were obtained from a genomic DNA template. TCRdb ran MiXCR on the reads and lists one entry per CDR3 protein. The table records 200,000 to 250,000 distinct CDR3 sequences, roughly 45% of them present only once. The sample comprised sorted CD4+, CD8+, or CD8+CD57+ T cells (not recorded which) from PBMCs. Receptor source: a human donor with aplastic anemia.

The CDR3 loop reads CAISESKALAASYNEQFF. CDR3 nucleotides: TGTGCCATCAGTGAGTCGAAGGCACTAGCGGCCTCCTACAATGAGCAGTTCTTC. The chain uses TRBV10-3 and TRBJ2-1; 8 bases line up with TRBD2. J was trimmed by 0 bases and V by 0 bases; bases with no gene match: 7. CDR3 length: 18 residues. Germline CDR1 and CDR2: ENHRY and SYGVKD.

V and J are TRBV29-1 and TRBJ2-5; TRBD1 or TRBD2 may be the D gene (5 bases each). The CDR3 covers 15 residues. Trimming took 2 bases from V and 7 from J, leaving 20 bases between them. CDR1 and CDR2 from the germline V gene are SQVTM and ANQGSEA. The CDR3 sequence is CSVEPPRGRPGTQYF. For the CDR3, the DNA is TGCAGCGTTGAACCACCCCGGGGACGGCCGGGGACCCAGTACTTC.

J is TRBJ1-1 and V is TRBV19; D call uncertain. V lost 7 bases to trimming and J lost 1 base, with 10 bases between them. This CDR3 region has 13 residues. Germline V CDR1 and CDR2: LNHDA, SQIVND (reference sequence). CDR3 bases: TGTGCCAGTACTCAAAGCCCGAACACTGAAGCTTTCTTT. Translation gives CASTQSPNTEAFF.

The chain combines TRBV2 with TRBJ2-7; TRBD1 aligns across 11 bases. This CDR3 is built from 18 residues. The germline CDR1 and CDR2 sequences are SNHLY and FYNNEI. The ends lost 5 bases at V and 0 bases at J; junction bases unmatched: 12. CDR3 sequence: CASSPGQGASPPSYEQYF. CDR3 DNA sequence: TGTGCCAGCAGTCCAGGACAGGGGGCGTCCCCCCCCTCCTACGAGCAGTACTTC.

This clonotype was seen repeatedly, ten times or more. The J gene is TRBJ2-2, the V gene TRBV19; 7 nucleotides line up with TRBD1. Germline CDR1 LNHDA, CDR2 SQIVND (reference sequence). After removal of 7 bases from V and 2 bases from J, the junction contained 7 bases not matched to a gene. The CDR3 loop spans 15 amino acids. The DNA of the CDR3 is TGTGCCAGTACAACCGGACAGGTTAACACCGGGGAGCTGTTTTTT. The encoded protein is CASTTGQVNTGELFF.

The chain employs TRBV19 and TRBJ1-5; D gene uncertain. The CDR3 consists of 12 residues. Between the trimmed V and J ends, which lost 3 bases and 6 bases, there was a span of 6 bases. Per germline, CDR1 LNHDA and CDR2 SQIVND (reference sequence). This CDR3 reads CASSMRLQPQHF. In DNA, the CDR3 is TGTGCCAGTAGTATGCGTCTTCAGCCCCAGCATTTT.

This clonotype has a count of ten or more. The chain links TRBV9 to TRBJ1-1; tentatively, D is TRBD1 (6 bases). Trimming shortened V by 0 bases and J by 1 base, and 7 bases separated the two germline ends. The CDR3 spans 14 residues. Germline V gene lookup returns CDR1 SGDLS and CDR2 YYNGEE. The CDR3 sequence: CASSVGTANTEAFF. CDR3 in DNA: TGTGCCAGCAGCGTAGGGACAGCGAACACTGAAGCTTTCTTT.

This clonotype was seen only once. The chain links TRBV4-1 to TRBJ2-7; TRBD2 matches 9 bases. Germline V gene sequence: CDR1 MGHRA, CDR2 YSYEKL. V lost 0 bases to trimming and J lost 2 bases; unmatched junction nucleotides: 5. This CDR3 is built from 16 residues. The CDR3 sequence is CASSQERGGKTYEQYF. CDR3 bases: TGCGCCAGCAGCCAAGAGCGGGGGGGAAAAACCTACGAGCAGTACTTC.

This clonotype was picked up many times. V gene TRBV5-1 combines with J gene TRBJ2-7; perhaps TRBD2 as D (5 bases). CDR3 length equals 15 residues. In germline, CDR1 is SGHRS, CDR2 YFSETQ. V lost 4 bases to trimming and J lost 2 bases, with 16 bases between them. The CDR3 region has the DNA TGCGCCAGCAGCCTGTCCGGGAAAGTTCCCTACGAGCAGTACTTC. This translates into CASSLSGKVPYEQYF. Based on the CDR3 plus reference TRBV5-1 and TRBJ2-7, the full variable domain is KAGVTQTPRYLIKTRGQQVTLSCSPISGHRSVSWYQQTPGQGLQFLFEYFSETQRNKGNFPGRFSGRQFSNSRSEMNVSTLELGDSALYLCASSLSGKVPYEQYFGPGTRLTVT.

In its sample, this clonotype was seen a few times. The chain is built from TRBV6-6 and TRBJ2-4; D is possibly TRBD2 (6 bases). Trimming removed 4 bases at V and 7 bases at J, with 14 bases between. The CDR3 length is 14 residues. Germline CDR1 MNHNY, CDR2 SVGAGI (reference sequence). For the CDR3, the DNA is TGTGCCAGCAGTTTCAGGGAGGAGAGGAACATTCAGTACTTC. Translation: CASSFREERNIQYF.

This clonotype was counted many times. V gene TRBV5-1 combines with J gene TRBJ2-3, with D tentatively TRBD2 (5 bases). Trimming cost V 2 bases and J 4 bases, with 14 bases left between them. Germline CDR1 and CDR2: SGHRS and YFSETQ. CDR3 length: 15 amino acids. CDR3 nucleotides: TGCGCCAGCAGCTTAGGGTCCGTCGGGGCAGATACGCAGTATTTT. This translates into CASSLGSVGADTQYF.

V usage is TRBV7-2 and J usage is TRBJ1-6; D remains unclear. Trimming took 4 bases from V and 9 from J, leaving 13 bases between them. This CDR3 has 14 amino acids. Germline V gene sequence: CDR1 SGHTA, CDR2 FQGNSA. The CDR3 loop reads CASSCRDNVSPLHF. The DNA for the CDR3 is TGTGCCAGCAGCTGTCGCGACAACGTTTCACCCCTCCACTTT.

The chain combines TRBV9 with TRBJ2-7; 9 bases map to TRBD2. In germline, CDR1 is SGDLS, CDR2 YYNGEE. The J segment lost 7 bases and the V segment lost 4 bases, leaving 6 bases of the junction unmatched. The CDR3 is 13 residues long. The CDR3 DNA is TGTGCCAGCAGCTCTAGCGGGGCTCAAGAGCAGTACTTC. It is translated as CASSSSGAQEQYF. The full variable domain, completed using reference TRBV9 and TRBJ2-7, is DSGVTQTPKHLITATGQRVTLRCSPRSGDLSVYWYQQSLDQGLQFLIQYYNGEERAKGNILERFSAQQFPDLHSELNLSSLELGDSALYFCASSSSGAQEQYFGPGTRLTVT.

The chain carries TRBV12-3 or TRBV12-4 and TRBJ2-7; D not resolved. Between the trimmed V and J ends, which lost 5 bases and 0 bases, there was a span of 23 bases. The length of the CDR3 is 18 residues. The CDR3 reads CASSITDEYGGISYEQYF. CDR3 coding DNA: TGTGCCAGCAGTATAACAGACGAGTACGGTGGCATCTCCTACGAGCAGTACTTC.

The CDR3 DNA is TGTGCCAGCAGCGTAGCGCCGACAGAAAATTCACCCCTCCACTTT. Residues: CASSVAPTENSPLHF. The chain links TRBV9 to TRBJ1-6; D is perhaps TRBD1 (5 bases). The CDR3 contains 15 residues. The germline V gene encodes CDR1 SGDLS and CDR2 YYNGEE. Trimming removed 0 bases from V and 7 bases from J, with 11 bases in between.

The chain uses TRBV5-6 and TRBJ2-5; TRBD2 agrees at 9 bases. The V gene end was trimmed by 0 bases and the J gene end by 2 bases; junction bases not matched to a gene: 5. The CDR3 is made up of 16 amino acids. Germline loops: CDR1 SGHDT, CDR2 YYEEEE. CDR3 amino acids: CASSLVAGGLQETQYF. The CDR3, as DNA: TGTGCCAGCAGCTTGGTGGCGGGGGGGCTGCAAGAGACCCAGTACTTC.

In DNA form, the CDR3 reads TGTGCCAGCAGCCGCCGGGGCCTTCAGGGCTACACCTTC. The encoded protein is CASSRRGLQGYTF. The chain couples TRBV3-1 to TRBJ1-2; a possible D gene is TRBD1 (5 bases). This CDR3 spans 13 amino acids. V was shortened by 4 bases and J by 8 bases, with 14 bases between the two germline ends. The germline V gene has CDR1 LGHDT and CDR2 YNNKEL (reference sequence). The full variable domain, its missing parts supplied by reference TRBV3-1 and TRBJ1-2, is DTAVSQTPKYLVTQMGNDKSIKCEQNLGHDTMYWYKQDSKKFLKIMFSYNNKELIINETVPNRFSPKSPDKAHLNLHINSLELGDSAVYFCASSRRGLQGYTFGSGTRLTVV.

The chain couples TRBV20-1 to TRBJ1-3; the D is unclear. The length of the CDR3 is 14 residues. CDR1 is DFQATT and CDR2 is SNEGSKA in the germline V gene (reference sequence). The V and J ends lost 7 bases and 4 bases respectively, with 17 bases between them. CDR3 sequence (DNA): TGCAGTGTTTTAGCGGAGGTTTCGGGAAACACCATATATTTT. Its protein product is CSVLAEVSGNTIYF.

The chain carries TRBV2 and TRBJ1-5; the match to TRBD1 covers 8 bases. V shed 6 bases, J shed 0 bases, and the junction held 13 bases outside the gene matches. Germline V gene sequence: CDR1 SNHLY, CDR2 FYNNEI. The CDR3 runs to 18 residues. This CDR3 is CASRAGQGRWYSNQPQHF. The CDR3 coding sequence is TGTGCCAGCAGAGCTGGACAGGGTAGATGGTATAGCAATCAGCCCCAGCATTTT.

The chain employs TRBV7-2 and TRBJ2-7, with D possibly TRBD1 on 6 matching bases. V gave up 5 bases and J gave up 2 bases, with 16 bases separating them. The germline CDR1 and CDR2 sequences are SGHTA and FQGNSA. This CDR3 has 15 residues. The CDR3 DNA follows: TGTGCCAGCAGCGCGGCCCTGGGACAAGCCTACGAGCAGTACTTC. Translated, it gives CASSAALGQAYEQYF.

This clonotype came up many times. This chain uses TRBV5-1 with TRBJ2-7, with 7 bases fitting TRBD1. Germline V gives CDR1 SGHRS, CDR2 YFSETQ. This CDR3 has 16 amino acids. After removal of 5 bases from V and 0 bases from J, the junction contained 11 bases not matched to a gene. The CDR3 spells CASRVTPGQSSYEQYF. Here the CDR3 DNA reads TGCGCCAGCAGGGTAACACCGGGACAGAGCTCCTACGAGCAGTACTTC.

The rearrangement links TRBV9 to TRBJ2-3; 7 positions match TRBD2. Looked up from germline, CDR1 is SGDLS and CDR2 is YYNGEE. With V trimmed by 0 bases and J by 11 bases, 6 bases remained unmatched. This CDR3 region has 13 residues. The CDR3 sequence is CASSVGSGEKQYF. The CDR3 DNA reads TGTGCCAGCAGCGTAGGGAGCGGGGAGAAGCAGTATTTT. The entire variable domain, with the rest obtained from reference TRBV9 and TRBJ2-3, is as follows: DSGVTQTPKHLITATGQRVTLRCSPRSGDLSVYWYQQSLDQGLQFLIQYYNGEERAKGNILERFSAQQFPDLHSELNLSSLELGDSALYFCASSVGSGEKQYFGPGTRLTVL.

This chain links TRBV9 with TRBJ2-7; no definite D call. Trimming pared 0 bases from V and 3 bases from J, leaving 7 bases between. Germline V gives CDR1 SGDLS, CDR2 YYNGEE. The CDR3 length is 13 residues. CDR3 sequence: CASSVGLDYEQYF. DNA for the CDR3: TGTGCCAGCAGCGTAGGACTTGACTACGAGCAGTACTTC.

This clonotype has just a few counts. This sequence joins TRBV20-1 and TRBJ1-5, with D perhaps TRBD1 (6 bases). CDR1 is DFQATT and CDR2 is SNEGSKA in the germline V gene (reference sequence). This CDR3 contains 15 residues. Trimming removed 1 base from V and 7 bases from J, with 17 bases in between. The CDR3 DNA sequence: TGCAGTGCTAGAGGGGAACAGGGAGACGGCCAGCCCCAGCATTTT. Its protein is CSARGEQGDGQPQHF.

This clonotype was seen at least ten times. The rearrangement uses TRBV5-8 and TRBJ1-1; the D gene is possibly TRBD1 (5 bases). V lost 4 bases and J 1 base, leaving 14 bases between the germline ends. Germline values: CDR1 SGHTS, CDR2 YDEGEE. The CDR3 sequence is 15 residues long. The CDR3 is CASSAGDRQNTEAFF. CDR3 in DNA: TGTGCCAGCAGCGCAGGAGACAGACAGAACACTGAAGCTTTCTTT.

This clonotype showed up just a few times. The gene calls are TRBV19 and TRBJ2-6, with a tentative D call TRBD2 (6 bases). Looked up from germline, CDR1 is LNHDA and CDR2 is SQIVND (reference sequence). CDR3 length: 17 amino acids. V gave up 2 bases and J gave up 0 bases, with 11 bases separating them. The CDR3 loop reads CASSIRRGGSGANVLTF. The CDR3 DNA reads as TGTGCCAGTAGTATAAGACGGGGAGGCTCTGGGGCCAACGTCCTGACTTTC.

This clonotype was seen repeatedly, ten times or more. V usage is TRBV11-2 and J usage is TRBJ1-6; D remains ambiguous. The CDR3 contains 14 residues. The V and J ends lost 0 bases and 10 bases respectively, with 10 bases between them. The germline gives CDR1 SGHAT, CDR2 FQNNGV. This CDR3 reads CASSLDKQGSPLHF. CDR3 nucleotide sequence: TGTGCCAGCAGCTTAGACAAGCAAGGCTCACCCCTCCACTTT.

The table lists this clonotype with many counts. V is TRBV6-2 or TRBV6-3 and J is TRBJ1-5; TRBD1 is a possible D gene (5 bases). This CDR3 region has 14 residues. Looked up from germline, CDR1 is MNHEY and CDR2 is SVGEGT. V lost 6 bases, J lost 4 bases, and 13 bases lay in between. DNA of the CDR3: TGTGCCAGCAGGTGGGACCTTCTTAATCAGCCCCAGCATTTT. This sequence encodes CASRWDLLNQPQHF.

A word on this clonotype: The CDR3 does not end in the conserved phenylalanine or tryptophan, so this is likely a read error. The V call is TRBV28, the J call TRBJ1-1, with a weak D call TRBD1 (5 bases). Germline CDR1 reads MDHEN; CDR2 reads SYDVKM. The CDR3 is made up of 15 amino acids. Trimming removed 3 bases at V and 1 base at J, with 12 bases between. CDR3 loop: CASSFPWGGNTEAFL. Here the CDR3 DNA reads TGTGCCAGCAGTTTCCCCTGGGGGGGGAACACTGAAGCTTTCTTG.

The chain links TRBV20-1 to TRBJ1-6; 9 positions agree with TRBD1. The J segment lost 7 bases and the V segment lost 3 bases, leaving 7 bases of the junction unmatched. The CDR3 runs to 15 residues. Looked up from germline, CDR1 is DFQATT and CDR2 is SNEGSKA (reference sequence). The CDR3 is CSARDPGQGNSPLHF. DNA for the CDR3: TGCAGTGCTAGGGACCCGGGACAGGGAAATTCACCCCTCCACTTT.

V is TRBV24-1 and J is TRBJ1-5, with 11 bases fitting TRBD1. Germline CDR1 KGHDR, CDR2 SFDVKD. CDR3 length: 17 residues. V shed 4 bases, J shed 1 base, and the junction held 5 bases outside the gene matches. In nucleotides, the CDR3 is TGTGCCACCAGTGACCGGGGGGACAGGGGGAGCAATCAGCCCCAGCATTTT. Its translation: CATSDRGDRGSNQPQHF.